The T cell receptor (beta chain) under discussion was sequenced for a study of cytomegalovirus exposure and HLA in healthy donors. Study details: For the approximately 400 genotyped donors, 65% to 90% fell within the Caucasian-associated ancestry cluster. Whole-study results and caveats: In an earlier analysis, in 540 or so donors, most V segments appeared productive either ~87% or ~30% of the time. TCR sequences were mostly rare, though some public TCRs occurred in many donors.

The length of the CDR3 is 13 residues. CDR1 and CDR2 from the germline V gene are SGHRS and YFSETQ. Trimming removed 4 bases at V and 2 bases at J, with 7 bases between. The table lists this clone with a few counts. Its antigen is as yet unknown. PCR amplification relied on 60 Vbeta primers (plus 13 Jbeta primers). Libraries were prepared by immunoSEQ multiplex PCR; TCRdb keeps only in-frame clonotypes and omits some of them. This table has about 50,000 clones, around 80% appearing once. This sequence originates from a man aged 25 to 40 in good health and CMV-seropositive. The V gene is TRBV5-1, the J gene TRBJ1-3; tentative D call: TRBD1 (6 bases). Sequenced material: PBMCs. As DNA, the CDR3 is TGCGCCAGCAGCACAGGGCCTGGAAACACCATATATTTT. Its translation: CASSTGPGNTIYF.